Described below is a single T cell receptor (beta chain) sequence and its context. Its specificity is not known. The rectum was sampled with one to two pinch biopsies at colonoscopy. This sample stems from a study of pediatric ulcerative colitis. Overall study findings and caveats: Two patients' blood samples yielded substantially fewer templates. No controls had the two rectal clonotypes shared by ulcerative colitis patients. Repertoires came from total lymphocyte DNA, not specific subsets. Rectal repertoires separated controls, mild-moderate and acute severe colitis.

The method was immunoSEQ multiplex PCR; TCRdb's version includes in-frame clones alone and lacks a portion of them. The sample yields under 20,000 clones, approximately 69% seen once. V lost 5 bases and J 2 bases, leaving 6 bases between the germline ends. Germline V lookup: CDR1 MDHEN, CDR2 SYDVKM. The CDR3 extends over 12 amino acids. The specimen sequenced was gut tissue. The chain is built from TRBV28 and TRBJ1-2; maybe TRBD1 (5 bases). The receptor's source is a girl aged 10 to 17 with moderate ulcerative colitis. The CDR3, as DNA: TGTGCCAGCAGTCAGGGAAACTATGGCTACACCTTC. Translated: CASSQGNYGYTF.